This TCR beta chain came from a study of lymphopenia after photon versus proton radiotherapy. TCRdb's table, derived via immunoSEQ multiplex PCR, lists solely in-frame clones and lacks some. The sample lists around 27,000 clones; more than 75% were seen once. Germline CDR1 reads SGDLS; CDR2 reads YYNGEE. V was pared by 9 bases and J by 2 bases, with 14 bases between. This CDR3 spans 13 amino acids. This material consisted of peripheral blood, taken from a patient treated with photon-based radiotherapy. The chain is built from TRBV9 and TRBJ2-5; tentative D call: TRBD2 (5 bases). The clonotype was recovered from a woman in her fifties or sixties with cholangiocarcinoma. Here the CDR3 reads CATKEGLQETQYF. CDR3 coding DNA: TGTGCCACCAAAGAGGGTCTTCAAGAGACCCAGTACTTC.